This T cell receptor (beta chain) was found in a study of cytomegalovirus exposure and HLA in healthy donors. The PCR contained 60 Vbeta and 13 Jbeta primers. Data came from immunoSEQ multiplex PCR; TCRdb stores just in-frame clones and leaves some out. Of 120,000 to 150,000 clones listed, 70% to 90% are singletons. Sequenced input: PBMCs. This TCR was sampled from a woman in her 40s in good health and CMV-seropositive.

In DNA, the CDR3 is TGTGCCAGTAGTATAGACTCCTACTCTGGTGGCTACACCTTC. Amino acid sequence: CASSIDSYSGGYTF. V gene TRBV19 combines with J gene TRBJ1-2; the D is unclear. Germline V gene lookup returns CDR1 LNHDA and CDR2 SQIVND (reference sequence). V was clipped by 0 bases and J by 7 bases, with 12 bases between them. The CDR3 is 14 amino acids.